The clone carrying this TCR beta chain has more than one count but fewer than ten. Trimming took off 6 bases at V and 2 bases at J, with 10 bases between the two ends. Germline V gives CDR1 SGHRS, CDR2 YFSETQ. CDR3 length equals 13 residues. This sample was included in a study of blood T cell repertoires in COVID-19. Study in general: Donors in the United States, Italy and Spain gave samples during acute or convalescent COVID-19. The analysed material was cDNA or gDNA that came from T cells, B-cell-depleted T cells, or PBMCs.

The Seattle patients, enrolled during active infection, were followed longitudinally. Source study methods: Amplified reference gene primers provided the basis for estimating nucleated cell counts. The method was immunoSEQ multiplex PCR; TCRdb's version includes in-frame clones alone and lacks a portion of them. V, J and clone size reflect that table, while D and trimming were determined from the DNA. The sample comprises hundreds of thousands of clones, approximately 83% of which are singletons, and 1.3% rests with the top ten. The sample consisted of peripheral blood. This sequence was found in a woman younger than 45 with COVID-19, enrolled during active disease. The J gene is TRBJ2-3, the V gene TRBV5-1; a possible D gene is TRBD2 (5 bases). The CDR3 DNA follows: TGCGCCAGCAAACGGGGATCCACAGATACGCAGTATTTT. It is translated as CASKRGSTDTQYF.